These 6 T cell receptor beta chains share one sample of origin, sequenced in a study of cytomegalovirus exposure and HLA in healthy donors. Clones were read by immunoSEQ multiplex PCR, and TCRdb kept only the in-frame ones, dropping some. The sample yields approximately 190,000 clones, roughly 80% seen once. Source material: PBMCs. The origin of the receptors is a young man in good health and CMV-seropositive.

This chain joins TRBV6-6 and TRBJ2-7; possible D gene TRBD2, 6 bases. Trimming shortened V by 9 bases and J by 0 bases, and 12 bases separated the two germline ends. Germline V lookup: CDR1 MNHNY, CDR2 SVGAGI (reference sequence). This CDR3 is 13 amino acids long. The CDR3 region has the DNA TGTGCCAGTGCGGGGACGAACTCCTACGAGCAGTACTTC. Its translation: CASAGTNSYEQYF.

This clone came up once. V gene TRBV4-2 combines with J gene TRBJ1-2, with 7 bases fitting TRBD1. Germline assignment: CDR1 LGHNA and CDR2 YNFKEQ. This CDR3 region has 16 residues. V gave up 0 bases and J gave up 3 bases; unmatched junction bases: 7. CDR3: CASSQDGGTAYYGYTF. The CDR3 nucleotides read TGTGCCAGCAGCCAAGATGGGGGGACAGCTTACTATGGCTACACCTTC.

Here the CDR3 DNA reads TGTGCCAGTAGTCTCGTCCCCCGTAGTCCCGAGCAGTTCTTC. Translated, it gives CASSLVPRSPEQFF. The J gene is TRBJ2-1, the V gene TRBV19; D gene unclear. The CDR3 loop spans 14 amino acids. V gave up 5 bases and J gave up 10 bases, with 18 bases separating them. Germline CDR1 and CDR2: LNHDA and SQIVND (reference sequence).

This clone has just one count. The chain employs TRBV7-8 and TRBJ2-2; TRBD1 matches at 9 bases. V shed 11 bases and J 3 bases; nucleotides not matched to a gene: 4. The V gene's germline CDR1 is SGHVS and CDR2 FQNEAQ. The CDR3 is 13 residues long. The CDR3 sequence: CAGTGRYTGELFF. The CDR3 coding sequence is TGTGCCGGGACAGGGAGGTACACCGGGGAGCTGTTTTTT. Together with reference TRBV7-8 and TRBJ2-2, the CDR3 gives the full variable domain: GAGVSQSPRYKVAKRGQDVALRCDPISGHVSLFWYQQALGQGPEFLTYFQNEAQLDKSGLPSDRFFAERPEGSVSTLKIQRTQQEDSAVYLCAGTGRYTGELFFGEGSRLTVL.

The chain couples TRBV4-3 to TRBJ2-7; 7 positions match TRBD2. CDR3 size: 16 residues. Per the germline V gene, CDR1 is LGHNA and CDR2 is YSLEER. With 3 bases clipped from V and 3 bases from J, the junction kept 11 bases outside the gene matches. DNA for the CDR3: TGCGCCAGCAGCCAGGGATGGGGAGGGGAAAACTACGAGCAGTACTTC. Translated: CASSQGWGGENYEQYF.

This clone was observed once. The chain uses TRBV4-2 and TRBJ2-1; 16 bases align to TRBD2. After removal of 2 bases from V and 6 bases from J, the junction contained 4 bases not matched to a gene. The V gene's germline CDR1 is LGHNA and CDR2 YNFKEQ. There are 17 residues in the CDR3. CDR3 nucleotides: TGTGCCAGCAGCCAACAGGGACTAGCGGGAGGGGGCAATGAGCAGTTCTTC. It translates to CASSQQGLAGGGNEQFF.